This entry is about one T cell receptor beta chain. Its antigen is not yet known. Per-base quality was not reported, and no clone a single base away is much larger than it. The sample comes from a study of cytomegalovirus exposure and HLA in healthy donors (dated by TCRdb to about 2017). About the investigation overall: In an earlier analysis of roughly 500 of the donors, around 300 Gb of sequence data and just under 120 million unique TCR beta sequences from about 190 million T cells were reported. Roughly 300 gigabases of sequencing data and approximately 85 million unique TCR sequences were included in an early release covering 550 to 800 HLA-typed donors. The genetic ancestry cluster associated with self-reported Caucasian donors included over 80% of the 398 genotyped donors. The aim of the study was to test whether cataloging public T cell receptors could identify signatures of past pathogen exposure. The study used immunosequencing to profile the T cell repertoires of approximately 650 subjects and linked those repertoires to cytomegalovirus serostatus. Besides the first cohort of 666 subjects, a separate validation cohort made up of roughly 120 different subjects was used. The study combined high-throughput TCR immunosequencing, statistical association of individual TCRs with disease status, and machine learning to predict cytomegalovirus infection status. To study patterns of TCR occurrence, a later analysis re-analyzed previously published TCR beta repertoires from around 670 donors and added high-resolution HLA genotyping. The later analysis used no new phenotypic data to find candidate immune exposures, relying instead on TCR beta sequences and their occurrence across donors. An earlier analysis of several hundred of the donors applied high-throughput TCR beta sequencing to assess whether each TCR beta V gene segment acted as functional or pseudogenic. Alongside the repertoire data, information on donor age, sex, ethnicity and CMV serostatus was compiled. A later genetic analysis used genome-wide SNP genotypes for about 65% of the roughly 670 donors, treating that subset as a discovery cohort. All discovery cohort repertoires had been generated using a single sequencing platform. HLA typing included class I and class II loci at four-digit resolution. The number of typed donors differed by locus: about 629-630 for A, B, C, DRB1 and DQB1; some 500 for DQA1; some 610 for DPA1; and about 450 for DPB1. About five DR-DQ haplotypes were treated as single units for association and clustering because of strong linkage in the cohort. On average, roughly 200,000 unique TCR beta nucleotide sequences were sequenced per donor among some 430 genotyped donors of the cohort, with about 19% of those sequences being non-productive.

Receptor libraries were prepared by the immunoSEQ multiplex PCR assay. The multiplex PCR relied on a mix of 60 forward primers for TCR Vbeta segments and 13 reverse primers for TCR Jbeta segments. The CDR3 region of rearranged TCR beta genes was amplified from genomic DNA with a multiplex PCR assay. Amplified TCR beta libraries were sequenced as 87-base-pair reads on the Illumina HiSeq System. Per the original workflow: A later analysis counted about 76 million unique TCR beta chains across the 666 repertoires, and 10 million to 11 million of these chains were shared by at least two donors. To remove PCR and sequencing errors, raw reads were error-corrected and collapsed into unique sequences using a nearest-neighbor algorithm that merged closely related sequences. V, D and J gene segments were assigned by aligning CDR3 sequences to IMGT reference sequences. For a sequence to be retained, a match of at least six nucleotides was required to both a V gene segment and a J gene segment. Rearrangements were called productive when the CDR3 lacked stop codons and stayed in frame with V and J; all others were non-productive. CDR3 was defined according to IMGT convention as the region running from the second conserved V-encoded cysteine to the conserved J-encoded phenylalanine. In an earlier analysis of roughly 580 of the donors, sequences lacking an unambiguous match to a single V gene segment were excluded. In an earlier analysis of 587 of the donors, a V segment was called functional when productive rearrangements were above 56.7%, and segregating when the standard deviation between donors exceeded 5%. To diagnose cytomegalovirus status from the catalog of TCR beta chain sequences, a statistical classification framework was built. V and J gene assignment, in a later analysis, came from comparing TCR nucleotide sequences with IMGT/GENE-DB human TR gene sequences. A later analysis assigned CDR3 sequences and most-parsimonious VDJ recombination scenarios with the TCRdist pipeline. A later analysis defined each TCR beta chain by its CDR3 amino acid sequence plus V-gene family, and excluded reads lacking a unique V-gene family. As a way to deal with suspected cross-contamination and a sequencing artifact, a later analysis dropped over 550 nucleotide sequences that were highly shared and had low generation probability. For each public chain, a later analysis derived a clonal expansion index from normalized ranks of inferred template counts within each repertoire. In a later analysis, generation probabilities were computed with a VDJ recombination model fitted to out-of-frame rearrangements, and the resulting probabilities were checked against IGoR. In a later analysis, TCR-TCR, TCR-HLA and TCR-CMV co-occurrence was scored with hypergeometric tests, and a repertoire-size bias correction was applied to TCR pairs. False discovery rates were estimated in a later analysis by permuting HLA or CMV assignments 20 times. In a later analysis, co-occurring TCRs were grouped using DBSCAN, and TCRdist sequence similarity was added for clustering within HLA-allele-positive subsets. Repertoires with fewer than 30,000 or more than 120,000 public chains were left out of co-occurrence clustering, as were a handful of repertoires with anomalous nucleotide sharing. TCRdb took over this immuneACCESS table, retaining in-frame rearrangements with V and J assigned. Such tables are incomplete; in checked studies, under half of the missing clones stem from an unresolved V gene, and the remainder is unexplained. The V and J calls and the clone size are those of that table, but D and trimming were determined from the DNA. The sample table lists 150,000 to 200,000 clones, around four fifths of them with a count of one. The biggest ten clones account for more than 1.5% of the sample.

Broader findings and caveats from the paper: Across donors, most TCR sequences were observed very rarely, whereas some public TCRs were present in many individuals. According to a later genetic analysis, donors in an Asian-associated ancestry cluster had fewer N-insertions in productive TCRs than the approximately 650-donor mean. Sequencing depth was assumed to be roughly uniform across donors in the presence/absence analyses, though that assumption may not hold. Because HLA typing was unavailable for some donors at each locus, only the typed subset was used in association tests. In a later analysis, most CMV-associated TCR beta chains were found to appear HLA-restricted, with HLA associations seemingly driven largely by CMV exposure. Because counts were too low, roughly 16 rarely observed V segments, including chromosome 9 orphons, were left out of the earlier analysis of roughly 600 of the donors. According to a later analysis, TCR association rates differed among HLA loci, with DRB1 alleles showing the most associated TCRs and HLA-C alleles showing the fewest. Some IMGT-functional V segments, including TRBV6-2 and TRBV6-3, could not be distinguished by the 87-base-pair reads and were therefore excluded. A few of the identified cytomegalovirus-associated TCR beta chains were confirmed in vitro to be specific for cytomegalovirus antigens. The cohort was sequenced for TCR beta chains only, and without alpha or paired-chain data the features that could be detected were limited. Immune exposure information for the cohort was limited to CMV serostatus. The study listed over 150 TCR beta chains as associated with cytomegalovirus. Several of the top co-occurrence clusters appeared to be linked to parvovirus B19, influenza, CMV and Epstein-Barr virus, according to a later analysis. Correlated functional status among segregating V segments might reflect linkage disequilibrium, but an unknown experimental factor could not be ruled out. The sequencing pipeline was judged likely to have produced a cluster of highly shared sequence variants as a technical artifact. In a later genetic analysis, a missense DCLRE1C variant was associated with V-gene and J-gene trimming of TCR beta chains, and the association was replicated in an independent cohort. Specific HLA alleles were associated with 16,951 TCR beta sequences at a false discovery rate of 0.05 in a later analysis. It was suggested by the authors that the approach could potentially be generalized to other disease states and immunological phenotypes. In a later analysis, HLA-associated TCR beta chains showed more clonal expansion and lower generation probabilities than non-associated chains that were equally common. Assigning TCR associations to individual alleles was difficult when HLA alleles, especially DR and DQ, strongly co-occurred. In both the original and validation cohorts, the classifier was reported to diagnose cytomegalovirus status with high specificity and sensitivity. In an earlier analysis of approximately 600 of the donors, most TCR beta V segments were observed in productive rearrangements about 90% or about 30% of the time, broadly matching IMGT annotations. A further reported finding was that TCR beta sequences accurately predicted the HLA-A and HLA-B alleles for most subjects in the first cohort.

In total, 500 to 700 healthy bone marrow donors made up the cohort. At the time of sampling, all cohort members were nominally healthy, though unrecorded immune exposures were likely present. The donor tested CMV seronegative and was one of the 352 seronegative cohort members. A peripheral blood sample was provided by each donor, and peripheral blood mononuclear cells were used for TCR beta sequencing. The Qiagen DNeasy Blood Extraction Kit was used to extract genomic DNA from the blood cell samples. CDR1 and CDR2 are drawn from the germline V gene: SGHTA, FQGNSA. V loses 0 bases, J loses 5 bases, and the germline ends lie 5 bases apart. Counted from cysteine to phenylalanine, this CDR3 has 13 amino acids. Only the CDR3 DNA stays, 39 bases, in frame from base 1.

Sample: PBMCs. The chain uses TRBV7-2 and TRBJ2-1; no D gene call is confident. The clonotype was recovered from a man aged 18 to 30 in good health and CMV-seronegative. The CDR3 protein sequence reads: CASSLAHNNEQFF. The DNA sequence is TGTGCCAGCAGCTTAGCCCACAACAATGAGCAGTTCTTC.